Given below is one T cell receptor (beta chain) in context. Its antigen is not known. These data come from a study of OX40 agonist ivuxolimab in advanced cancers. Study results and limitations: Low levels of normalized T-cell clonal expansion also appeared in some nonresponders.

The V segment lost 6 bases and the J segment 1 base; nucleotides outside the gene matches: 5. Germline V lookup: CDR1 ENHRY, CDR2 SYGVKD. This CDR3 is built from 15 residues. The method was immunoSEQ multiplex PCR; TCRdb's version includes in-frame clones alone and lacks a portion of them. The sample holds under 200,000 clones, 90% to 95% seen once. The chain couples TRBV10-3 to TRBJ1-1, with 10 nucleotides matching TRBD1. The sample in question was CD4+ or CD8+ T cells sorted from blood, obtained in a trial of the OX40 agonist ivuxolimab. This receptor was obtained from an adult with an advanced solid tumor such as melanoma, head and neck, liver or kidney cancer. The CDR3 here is CAIRGTGATNTEAFF. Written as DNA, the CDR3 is TGTGCCATCAGGGGGACAGGGGCGACGAACACTGAAGCTTTCTTT.